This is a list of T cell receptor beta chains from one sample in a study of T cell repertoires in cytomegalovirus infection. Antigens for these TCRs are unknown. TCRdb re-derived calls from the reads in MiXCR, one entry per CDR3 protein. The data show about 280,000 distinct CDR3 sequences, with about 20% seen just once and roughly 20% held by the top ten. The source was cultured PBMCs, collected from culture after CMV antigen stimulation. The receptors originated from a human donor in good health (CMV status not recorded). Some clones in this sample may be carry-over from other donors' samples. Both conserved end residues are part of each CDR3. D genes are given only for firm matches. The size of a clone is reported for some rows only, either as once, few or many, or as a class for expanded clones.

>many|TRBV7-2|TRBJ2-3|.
CASSLEYQRTDTQYF
TGTGCCAGCAGCTTAGAGTACCAGCGCACAGATACGCAGTATTTT
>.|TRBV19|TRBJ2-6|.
CASRRDLAGANVLTF
TGTGCCAGTAGGCGGGATTTGGCTGGGGCCAACGTCCTGACTTTC
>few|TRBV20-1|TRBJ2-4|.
CSVLRTLAKNIQYF
TGCAGTGTCTTACGGACACTAGCCAAAAACATTCAGTACTTC
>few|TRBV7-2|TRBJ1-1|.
CASSLYSLATHTEAFF
TGTGCCAGCAGCTTATATTCTCTAGCGACCCACACTGAAGCTTTCTTT
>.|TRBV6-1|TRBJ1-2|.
CASSEGGAGYTF
TGTGCCAGCAGTGAAGGAGGAGCGGGCTACACCTTC
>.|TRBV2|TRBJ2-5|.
CASSRDSLF
TGTGCCAGCAGTAGAGACTCTCTCTTC
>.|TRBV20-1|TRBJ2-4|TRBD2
CSARGTGGAKNIQYF
TGCAGTGCTAGGGGCACGGGGGGAGCCAAAAACATTCAGTACTTC
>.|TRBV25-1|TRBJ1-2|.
CASSGGRFAGYTF
TGTGCCAGCAGTGGCGGACGGTTCGCCGGCTACACCTTC
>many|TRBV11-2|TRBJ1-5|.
CASSLKGSNQPQHF
TGTGCCAGCAGCTTAAAGGGCAGCAATCAGCCCCAGCATTTT
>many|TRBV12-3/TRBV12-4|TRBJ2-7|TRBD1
CASSPSWDRGYEQYF
TGTGCCAGCAGCCCGTCGTGGGACAGGGGTTACGAGCAGTACTTC
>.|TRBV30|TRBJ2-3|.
CAWSVKGTDTQYF
TGTGCCTGGAGTGTTAAAGGCACAGATACGCAGTATTTT
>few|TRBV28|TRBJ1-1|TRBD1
CASTQGTGGFTEAFF
TGTGCCAGTACTCAAGGGACAGGGGGTTTCACTGAAGCTTTCTTT
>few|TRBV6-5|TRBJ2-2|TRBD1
CASSYSGQGANTGELFF
TGTGCCAGCAGTTACTCCGGGCAGGGGGCGAACACCGGGGAGCTGTTTTTT
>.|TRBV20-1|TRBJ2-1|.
CSALVVVYNEQFF
TGCAGTGCCCTAGTGGTGGTATACAATGAGCAGTTCTTC
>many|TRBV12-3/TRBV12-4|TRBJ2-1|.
CASTPQSSYNEQFF
TGTGCCAGCACCCCACAGAGCTCCTACAATGAGCAGTTCTTC
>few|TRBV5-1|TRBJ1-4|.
CASSLGLTDEKLFF
TGCGCCAGCAGCTTGGGTCTAACTGATGAAAAACTGTTTTTT
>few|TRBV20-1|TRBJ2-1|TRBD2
CSARGTSGNYNEQFF
TGCAGTGCTAGAGGGACTAGCGGGAACTACAATGAGCAGTTCTTC
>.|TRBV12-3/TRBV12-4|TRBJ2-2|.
CASSLESGAQPGELFF
TGTGCCAGCAGTTTAGAGTCAGGGGCGCAGCCCGGGGAGCTGTTTTTT
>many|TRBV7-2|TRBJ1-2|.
CASSVQSGFYGYTF
TGTGCCAGCAGCGTACAATCGGGATTCTATGGCTACACCTTC
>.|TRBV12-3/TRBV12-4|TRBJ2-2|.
CASSSGFPGELFF
TGTGCCAGCAGTTCGGGGTTTCCCGGGGAGCTGTTTTTT
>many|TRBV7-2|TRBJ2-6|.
CASRSTQGGGANVLTF
TGTGCCAGCAGGTCAACCCAGGGAGGTGGGGCCAACGTCCTGACTTTC
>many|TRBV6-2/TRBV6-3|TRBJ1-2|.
CASRTDLYGYTF
TGTGCCAGCCGGACAGACCTCTATGGCTACACCTTC
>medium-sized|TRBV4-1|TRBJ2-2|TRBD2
CASSQVAGDTGELFF
TGCGCCAGCAGCCAAGTAGCGGGAGACACCGGGGAGCTGTTTTTT
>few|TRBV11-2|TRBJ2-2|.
CASSLVRQTNTGELFF
TGTGCCAGCAGCTTAGTCCGACAGACCAACACCGGGGAGCTGTTTTTT